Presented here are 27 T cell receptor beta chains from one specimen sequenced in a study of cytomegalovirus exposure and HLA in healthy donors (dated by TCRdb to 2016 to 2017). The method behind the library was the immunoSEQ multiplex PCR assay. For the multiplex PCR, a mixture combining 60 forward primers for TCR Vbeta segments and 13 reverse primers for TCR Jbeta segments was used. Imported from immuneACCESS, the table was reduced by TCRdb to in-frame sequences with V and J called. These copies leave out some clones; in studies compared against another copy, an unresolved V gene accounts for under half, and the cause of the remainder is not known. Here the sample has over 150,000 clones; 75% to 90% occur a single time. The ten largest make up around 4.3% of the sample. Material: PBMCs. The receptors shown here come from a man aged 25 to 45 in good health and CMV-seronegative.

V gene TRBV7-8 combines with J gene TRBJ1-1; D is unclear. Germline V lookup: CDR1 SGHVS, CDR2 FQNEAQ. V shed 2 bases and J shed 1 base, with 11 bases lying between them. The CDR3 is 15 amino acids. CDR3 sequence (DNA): TGTGCCAGCAGCTTAATACAGTCTCCGAACACTGAAGCTTTCTTT. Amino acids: CASSLIQSPNTEAFF.

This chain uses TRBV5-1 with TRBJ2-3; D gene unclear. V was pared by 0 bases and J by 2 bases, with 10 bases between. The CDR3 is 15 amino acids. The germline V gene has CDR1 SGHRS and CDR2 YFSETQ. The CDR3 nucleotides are TGCGCCAGCAGCTTGGATTTCCGCTACACAGATACGCAGTATTTT. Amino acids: CASSLDFRYTDTQYF.

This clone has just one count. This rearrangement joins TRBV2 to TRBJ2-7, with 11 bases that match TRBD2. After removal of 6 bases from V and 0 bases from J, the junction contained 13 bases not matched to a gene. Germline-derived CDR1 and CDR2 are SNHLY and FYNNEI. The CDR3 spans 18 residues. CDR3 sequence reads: CASSRTGTSGTSSYEQYF. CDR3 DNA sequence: TGTGCCAGCAGCCGCACCGGGACTAGCGGAACTAGCTCCTACGAGCAGTACTTC.

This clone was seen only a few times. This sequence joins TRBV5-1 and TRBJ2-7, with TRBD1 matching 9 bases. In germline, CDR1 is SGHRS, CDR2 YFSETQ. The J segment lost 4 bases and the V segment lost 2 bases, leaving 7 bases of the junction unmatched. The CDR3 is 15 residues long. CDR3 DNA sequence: TGCGCCAGCAGCTTCGGACAGGGGTTGGGATACGAGCAGTACTTC. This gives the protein CASSFGQGLGYEQYF.

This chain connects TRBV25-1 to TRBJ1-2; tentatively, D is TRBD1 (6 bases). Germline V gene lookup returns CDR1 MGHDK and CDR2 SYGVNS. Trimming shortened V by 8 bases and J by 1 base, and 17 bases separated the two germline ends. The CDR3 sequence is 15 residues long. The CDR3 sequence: CASPGQRTFNYGYTF. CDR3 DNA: TGTGCCAGCCCAGGACAGCGCACCTTTAACTATGGCTACACCTTC.

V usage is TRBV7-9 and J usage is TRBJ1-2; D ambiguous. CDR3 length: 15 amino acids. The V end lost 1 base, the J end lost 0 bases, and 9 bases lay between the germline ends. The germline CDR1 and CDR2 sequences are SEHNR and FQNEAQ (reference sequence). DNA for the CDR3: TGTGCCAGCAGCTTAGATTCACTGACTAACTATGGCTACACCTTC. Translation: CASSLDSLTNYGYTF.

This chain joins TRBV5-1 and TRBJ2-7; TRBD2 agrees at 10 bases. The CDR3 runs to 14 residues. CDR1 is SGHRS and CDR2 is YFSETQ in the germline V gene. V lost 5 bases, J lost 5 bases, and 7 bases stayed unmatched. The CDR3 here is CASRLSGGGNEQYF. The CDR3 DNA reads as TGCGCCAGCAGACTAAGCGGGGGGGGAAACGAGCAGTACTTC.

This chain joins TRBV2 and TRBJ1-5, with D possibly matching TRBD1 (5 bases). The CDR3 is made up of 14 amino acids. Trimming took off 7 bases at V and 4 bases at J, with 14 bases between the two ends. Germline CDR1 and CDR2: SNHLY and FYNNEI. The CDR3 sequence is CASTKGTRNQPQHF. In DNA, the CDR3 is TGTGCCAGCACGAAAGGGACTAGGAATCAGCCCCAGCATTTT.

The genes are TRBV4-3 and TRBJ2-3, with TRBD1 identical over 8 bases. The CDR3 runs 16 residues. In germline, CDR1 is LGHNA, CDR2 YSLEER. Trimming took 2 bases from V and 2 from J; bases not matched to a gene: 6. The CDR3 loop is CASSQFRGLDTDTQYF. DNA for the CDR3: TGCGCCAGCAGCCAATTCAGGGGGCTTGACACAGATACGCAGTATTTT.

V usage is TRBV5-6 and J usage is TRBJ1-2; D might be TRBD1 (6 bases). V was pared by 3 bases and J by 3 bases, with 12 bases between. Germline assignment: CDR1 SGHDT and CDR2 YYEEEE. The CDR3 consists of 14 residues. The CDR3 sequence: CASSYRTVDYGYTF. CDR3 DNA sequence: TGTGCCAGCAGCTACCGGACAGTGGACTATGGCTACACCTTC. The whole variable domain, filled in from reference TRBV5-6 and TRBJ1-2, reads DAGVTQSPTHLIKTRGQQVTLRCSPKSGHDTVSWYQQALGQGPQFIFQYYEEEERQRGNFPDRFSGHQFPNYSSELNVNALLLGDSALYLCASSYRTVDYGYTFGSGTRLTVV.

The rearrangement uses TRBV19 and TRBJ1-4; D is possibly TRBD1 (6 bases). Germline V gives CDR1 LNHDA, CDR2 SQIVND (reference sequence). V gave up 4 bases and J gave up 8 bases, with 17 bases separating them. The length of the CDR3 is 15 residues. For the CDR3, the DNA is TGTGCCAGTAGTACGCAGGGGATTCCGGGAGAAAAACTGTTTTTT. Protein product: CASSTQGIPGEKLFF.

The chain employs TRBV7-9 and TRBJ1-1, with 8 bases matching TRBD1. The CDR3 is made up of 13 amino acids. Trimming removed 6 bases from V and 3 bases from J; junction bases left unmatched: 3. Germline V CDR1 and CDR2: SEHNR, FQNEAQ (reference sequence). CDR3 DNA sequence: TGTGCCAGCAGGTTGACAGGGGACACTGAAGCTTTCTTT. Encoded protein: CASRLTGDTEAFF.

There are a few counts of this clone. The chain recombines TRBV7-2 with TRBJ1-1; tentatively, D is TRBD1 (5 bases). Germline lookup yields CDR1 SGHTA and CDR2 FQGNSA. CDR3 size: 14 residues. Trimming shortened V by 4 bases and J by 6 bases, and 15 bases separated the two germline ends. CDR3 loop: CASSWARDSPEAFF. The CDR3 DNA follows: TGTGCCAGCAGCTGGGCGAGGGACTCCCCTGAAGCTTTCTTT.

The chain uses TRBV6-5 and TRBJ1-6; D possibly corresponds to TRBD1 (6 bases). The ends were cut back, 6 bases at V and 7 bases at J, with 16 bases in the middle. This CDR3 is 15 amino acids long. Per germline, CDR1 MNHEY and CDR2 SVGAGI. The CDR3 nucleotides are TGTGCCAGCAGGACAGGCCGGCTAAAAAATTCACCCCTCCACTTT. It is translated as CASRTGRLKNSPLHF.

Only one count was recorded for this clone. The CDR3 sequence: CASAQGYTDTQYF. The CDR3 bases are TGTGCCAGCGCCCAGGGCTACACAGATACGCAGTATTTT. This sequence joins TRBV28 and TRBJ2-3; tentatively, D is TRBD1 (5 bases). Germline-derived CDR1 and CDR2 are MDHEN and SYDVKM. Trimming cost V 8 bases and J 2 bases, with 11 bases left between them. This CDR3 is built from 13 residues.

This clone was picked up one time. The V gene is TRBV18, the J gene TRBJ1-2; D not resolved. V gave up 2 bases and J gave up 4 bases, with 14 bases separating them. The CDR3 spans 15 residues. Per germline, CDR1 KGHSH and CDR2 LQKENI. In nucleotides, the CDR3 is TGTGCCAGCTCACCAGTCGACGGGTGGGTCTATGGCTACACCTTC. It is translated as CASSPVDGWVYGYTF.

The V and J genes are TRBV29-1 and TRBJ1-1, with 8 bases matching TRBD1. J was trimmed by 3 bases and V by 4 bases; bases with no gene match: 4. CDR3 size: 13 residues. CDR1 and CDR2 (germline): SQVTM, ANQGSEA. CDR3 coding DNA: TGCAGCGTTGGGACAGGGTGGGACACTGAAGCTTTCTTT. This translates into CSVGTGWDTEAFF.

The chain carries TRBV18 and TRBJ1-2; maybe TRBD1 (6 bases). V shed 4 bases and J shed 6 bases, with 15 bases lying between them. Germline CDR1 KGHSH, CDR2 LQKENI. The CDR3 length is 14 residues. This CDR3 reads CASSRGGPLDGYTF. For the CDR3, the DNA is TGTGCCAGCTCACGAGGGGGACCCCTTGATGGCTACACCTTC.

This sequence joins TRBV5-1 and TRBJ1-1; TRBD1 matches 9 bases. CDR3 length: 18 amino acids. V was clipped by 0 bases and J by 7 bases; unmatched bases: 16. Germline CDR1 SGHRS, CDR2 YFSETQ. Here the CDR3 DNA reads TGCGCCAGCAGCTTGGGCGGACAGGGGTGGCTTGGCTCCCTTGAAGCTTTCTTT. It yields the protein CASSLGGQGWLGSLEAFF. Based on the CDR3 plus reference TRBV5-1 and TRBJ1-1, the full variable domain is KAGVTQTPRYLIKTRGQQVTLSCSPISGHRSVSWYQQTPGQGLQFLFEYFSETQRNKGNFPGRFSGRQFSNSRSEMNVSTLELGDSALYLCASSLGGQGWLGSLEAFFGQGTRLTVV.

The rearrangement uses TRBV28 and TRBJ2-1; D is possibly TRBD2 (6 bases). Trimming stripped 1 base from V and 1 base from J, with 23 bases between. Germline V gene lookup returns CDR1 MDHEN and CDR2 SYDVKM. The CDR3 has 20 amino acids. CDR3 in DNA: TGTGCCAGCAGTTTATATGTAATCCCGGGACTGCCGTTGTCCTACAATGAGCAGTTCTTC. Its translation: CASSLYVIPGLPLSYNEQFF.

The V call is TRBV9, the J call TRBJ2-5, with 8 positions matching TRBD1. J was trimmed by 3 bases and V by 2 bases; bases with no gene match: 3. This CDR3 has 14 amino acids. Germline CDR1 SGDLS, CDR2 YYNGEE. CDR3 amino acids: CASSVQGAEETQYF. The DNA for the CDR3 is TGTGCCAGCAGCGTTCAGGGGGCTGAAGAGACCCAGTACTTC.

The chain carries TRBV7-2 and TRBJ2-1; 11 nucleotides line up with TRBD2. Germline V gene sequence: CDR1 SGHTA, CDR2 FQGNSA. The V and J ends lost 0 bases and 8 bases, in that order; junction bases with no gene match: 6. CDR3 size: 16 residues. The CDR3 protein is CASSLAASGGRDEQFF. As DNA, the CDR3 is TGTGCCAGCAGCTTAGCAGCTAGCGGGGGGCGAGATGAGCAGTTCTTC.

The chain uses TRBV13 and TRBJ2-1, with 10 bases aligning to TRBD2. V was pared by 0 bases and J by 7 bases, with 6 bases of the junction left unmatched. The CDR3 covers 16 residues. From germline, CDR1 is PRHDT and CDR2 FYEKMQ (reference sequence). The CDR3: CASSLGGTSAVNEQFF. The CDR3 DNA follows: TGTGCCAGCAGCTTAGGCGGGACTAGCGCGGTTAATGAGCAGTTCTTC.

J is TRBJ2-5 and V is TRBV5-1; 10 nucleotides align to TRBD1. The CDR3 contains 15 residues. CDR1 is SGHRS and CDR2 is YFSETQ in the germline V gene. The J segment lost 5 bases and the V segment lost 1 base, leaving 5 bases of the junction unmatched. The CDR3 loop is CASSLSTGGKETQYF. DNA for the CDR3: TGCGCCAGCAGCTTGTCGACAGGGGGCAAGGAGACCCAGTACTTC.

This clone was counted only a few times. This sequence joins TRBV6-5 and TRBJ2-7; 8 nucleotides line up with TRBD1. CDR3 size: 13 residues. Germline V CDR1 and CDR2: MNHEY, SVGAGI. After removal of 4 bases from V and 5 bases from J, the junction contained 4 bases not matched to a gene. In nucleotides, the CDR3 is TGTGCCAGCAGTTCGGCGACAGGGGACGAGCAGTACTTC. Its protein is CASSSATGDEQYF.

CDR3 amino acids: CASSKSNGQGNEKLFF. In nucleotides, the CDR3 is TGTGCCAGCTCAAAATCTAACGGACAGGGAAATGAAAAACTGTTTTTT. This chain joins TRBV18 and TRBJ1-4, with TRBD1 matching over 8 bases. The V gene end was trimmed by 5 bases and the J gene end by 5 bases; junction bases not matched to a gene: 10. Germline CDR1 and CDR2: KGHSH and LQKENI. CDR3 size: 16 residues.

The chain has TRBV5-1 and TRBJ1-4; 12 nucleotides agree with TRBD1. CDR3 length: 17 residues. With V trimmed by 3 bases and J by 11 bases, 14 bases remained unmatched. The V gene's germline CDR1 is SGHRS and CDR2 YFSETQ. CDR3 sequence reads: CASSYTITTGTGGKLFF. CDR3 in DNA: TGCGCCAGCAGCTACACTATTACTACCGGGACAGGGGGCAAACTGTTTTTT.